This passage covers 28 T cell receptor beta chains from one sample sequenced in a study of blood T cell repertoires in COVID-19. TCRdb keeps only in-frame clones here, not all; method: immunoSEQ multiplex PCR. The table records around 58,000 clones, around 90% of them present only once. Sequenced material: peripheral blood. These receptor sequences come from a woman aged 60-75 years with active or convalescent COVID-19.

This rearrangement joins TRBV6-5 to TRBJ1-6; D is unclear. The germline V and J ends were trimmed by 2 bases and 9 bases, with 14 bases remaining between them. CDR3 length equals 15 residues. Germline V lookup: CDR1 MNHEY, CDR2 SVGAGI. The CDR3 bases are TGTGCCAGCAGTTACGACAAGCGGGGTTCTTCACCCCTCCACTTT. Protein: CASSYDKRGSSPLHF.

The chain employs TRBV6-5 and TRBJ1-6; D may be TRBD1 (5 bases). CDR1 is MNHEY, CDR2 SVGAGI, per germline. V was pared by 5 bases and J by 3 bases, with 8 bases between. The CDR3 runs 14 residues. Written as DNA, the CDR3 is TGTGCCAGCAGTCCAGGGTACTATAATTCACCCCTCCACTTT. Translating it yields CASSPGYYNSPLHF.

The chain combines TRBV28 with TRBJ1-5; D not resolved. Trimming left V 7 bases short and J 4 bases short, with 11 bases between. Germline loops: CDR1 MDHEN, CDR2 SYDVKM. This CDR3 spans 13 amino acids. The CDR3 here is CASTFPGNQPQHF. CDR3 bases: TGTGCCAGCACTTTCCCGGGTAATCAGCCCCAGCATTTT.

The chain uses TRBV28 and TRBJ1-2, with D unresolved. This CDR3 has 14 residues. Germline CDR1 reads MDHEN; CDR2 reads SYDVKM. The V end was cut by 2 bases, the J end by 4 bases, with 11 bases between. In DNA, the CDR3 is TGTGCCAGCAGTTTAGGGCAGAAGTTCTATGGCTACACCTTC. Translated, it gives CASSLGQKFYGYTF.

This chain uses TRBV29-1 with TRBJ1-5; D may be TRBD1 (5 bases). The V end lost 6 bases, the J end lost 5 bases, and 14 bases lay between the germline ends. The CDR3 spans 13 residues. The germline V gene encodes CDR1 SQVTM and CDR2 ANQGSEA. The CDR3 region is CSVQRQPDQPQHF. In DNA form, the CDR3 reads TGCAGCGTCCAAAGACAGCCTGATCAGCCCCAGCATTTT.

V and J are TRBV18 and TRBJ2-3, with TRBD2 matching over 15 bases. Germline lookup yields CDR1 KGHSH and CDR2 LQKENI. The CDR3 is 19 residues long. The V and J ends lost 3 bases and 0 bases, in that order; junction bases with no gene match: 7. Here the CDR3 DNA reads TGTGCCAGCTCACCGGGACTAGCGGGGGGCGCGACTAGCACAGATACGCAGTATTTT. It codes for CASSPGLAGGATSTDTQYF. Full variable domain (rest looked up from reference TRBV18 and TRBJ2-3): NAGVMQNPRHLVRRRGQEARLRCSPMKGHSHVYWYRQLPEEGLKFMVYLQKENIIDESGMPKERFSAEFPKEGPSILRIQQVVRGDSAAYFCASSPGLAGGATSTDTQYFGPGTRLTVL.

The sample holds one count of this clone. The chain links TRBV10-1 to TRBJ2-5; weak D call: TRBD1 (6 bases). Per germline, CDR1 WNHNN and CDR2 SYGVQD (reference sequence). V lost 3 bases, J lost 5 bases, and 13 bases lay in between. The CDR3 length is 14 residues. DNA for the CDR3: TGCGCCAGCAGTGATGGGGGCCTGGGGGAGACCCAGTACTTC. Its translation is CASSDGGLGETQYF.

J is TRBJ2-7 and V is TRBV6-5; 7 nucleotides align to TRBD2. The CDR3 spans 11 residues. Per germline, CDR1 MNHEY and CDR2 SVGAGI. The junction had 0 bases not matched to a gene; V was cut back by 8 bases and J by 2 bases. The DNA for the CDR3 is TGTGCCAGCGGGGGGGCCTACGAGCAGTACTTC. Translating gives CASGGAYEQYF.

V usage is TRBV6-6 and J usage is TRBJ2-7, with 9 bases matching TRBD2. With V trimmed by 8 bases and J by 7 bases, 12 bases remained unmatched. Germline CDR1 and CDR2: MNHNY and SVGAGI (reference sequence). This CDR3 spans 14 amino acids. The CDR3: CASPREGASGEQYF. CDR3 coding DNA: TGTGCCAGCCCGCGGGAGGGGGCATCCGGGGAGCAGTACTTC.

The genes are TRBV27 and TRBJ2-7; the match to TRBD2 covers 7 bases. Germline CDR1 MNHEY, CDR2 SMNVEV (reference sequence). The CDR3 is 13 amino acids. The trim removed 3 bases at V and 2 bases at J, leaving 1 base unmatched. The CDR3 region is CASSLAGAYEQYF. CDR3 DNA: TGTGCCAGCAGTTTGGCGGGAGCCTACGAGCAGTACTTC.

The chain uses TRBV28 and TRBJ1-1; D is uncertain. The V gene's germline CDR1 is MDHEN and CDR2 SYDVKM. V dropped 6 bases and J dropped 4 bases, with 12 bases sitting between them. The CDR3 contains 13 residues. CDR3 coding DNA: TGTGCCAGCAGACTCTCGACGGGCACTGAAGCTTTCTTT. Translating it yields CASRLSTGTEAFF.

As DNA, the CDR3 is TGTGCCAGCAGCCCCGGACAGGGAAGAGGGACCGGGGAGCTGTTTTTT. This translates into CASSPGQGRGTGELFF. The V and J genes are TRBV5-8 and TRBJ2-2; 8 bases agree with TRBD1. The CDR3 length is 16 residues. J lost 5 bases, V lost 4 bases, and 10 bases had no gene match. The germline V gene has CDR1 SGHTS and CDR2 YDEGEE.

The chain has TRBV5-1 and TRBJ2-6, with TRBD2 identical over 9 bases. The CDR3 length is 17 residues. Germline CDR1 is SGHRS and CDR2 is YFSETQ. V gave up 1 base and J gave up 2 bases; unmatched junction bases: 4. CDR3 nucleotides: TGCGCCAGCAGCTTGACGGTAGCGGGAGCTGGGGCCAACGTCCTGACTTTC. Translation gives CASSLTVAGAGANVLTF. Full variable domain (outside the CDR3, taken from reference TRBV5-1 and TRBJ2-6): KAGVTQTPRYLIKTRGQQVTLSCSPISGHRSVSWYQQTPGQGLQFLFEYFSETQRNKGNFPGRFSGRQFSNSRSEMNVSTLELGDSALYLCASSLTVAGAGANVLTFGAGSRLTVL.

The chain is built from TRBV9 and TRBJ1-2; no definite D call. Germline V CDR1 and CDR2: SGDLS, YYNGEE. The CDR3 totals 15 residues. V was trimmed by 3 bases and J by 0 bases, leaving 12 bases between them. The CDR3 is CASSAPGSSNYGYTF. CDR3 nucleotides: TGTGCCAGCAGCGCTCCGGGGTCTTCTAACTATGGCTACACCTTC.

The V gene is TRBV9, the J gene TRBJ2-7; 8 positions match TRBD2. V shed 0 bases and J 6 bases; nucleotides not matched to a gene: 5. CDR1 SGDLS and CDR2 YYNGEE come from the germline V gene. This CDR3 has 14 residues. The CDR3 DNA is TGTGCCAGCAGCGTAGGAACGGGAGGGCGCGAGCAGTACTTC. Its protein is CASSVGTGGREQYF.

The count of this clone is one. The CDR3 region has the DNA TGTGCCAGCTCTCAACTAGCGGACATAGAGACCCAGTACTTC. Amino acids: CASSQLADIETQYF. The gene calls are TRBV9 and TRBJ2-5; the match to TRBD2 covers 8 bases. The CDR3 contains 14 residues. Germline V CDR1 and CDR2: SGDLS, YYNGEE. V trimming: 7 bases; J trimming: 4 bases; junction bases outside the gene matches: 9. Full variable domain (remainder filled in from reference TRBV9 and TRBJ2-5): DSGVTQTPKHLITATGQRVTLRCSPRSGDLSVYWYQQSLDQGLQFLIQYYNGEERAKGNILERFSAQQFPDLHSELNLSSLELGDSALYFCASSQLADIETQYFGPGTRLLVL.

The rearrangement links TRBV7-3 to TRBJ2-2, with D perhaps TRBD1 (5 bases). Trimming took off 0 bases at V and 0 bases at J, with 5 bases between the two ends. The germline CDR1 and CDR2 sequences are SGHTA and FQGTGA. The CDR3 runs 15 residues. The DNA for the CDR3 is TGTGCCAGCAGCTTAACGACAGCGAACACCGGGGAGCTGTTTTTT. Residues: CASSLTTANTGELFF.

The chain employs TRBV7-9 and TRBJ1-1, with 9 bases fitting TRBD1. The CDR3 runs to 15 residues. Per the germline V gene, CDR1 is SEHNR and CDR2 is FQNEAQ (reference sequence). V trimming: 8 bases; J trimming: 10 bases; junction bases outside the gene matches: 17. The CDR3 DNA reads as TGTGCCAGCTCCCCGCCGGTACAGGGGGCTTTCGGAGCTTTCTTT. It is translated as CASSPPVQGAFGAFF.

The chain is built from TRBV28 and TRBJ2-7; 7 bases map to TRBD2. Germline lookup yields CDR1 MDHEN and CDR2 SYDVKM. V lost 1 base, J lost 6 bases, and 6 bases stayed unmatched. There are 14 residues in the CDR3. This chain's CDR3 is CASSLSQGGSEQYF. Written as DNA, the CDR3 is TGTGCCAGCAGTTTATCCCAGGGCGGGAGCGAGCAGTACTTC.

V and J are TRBV12-3 or TRBV12-4 and TRBJ2-1; 11 bases map to TRBD2. The V segment lost 10 bases and the J segment 5 bases; nucleotides outside the gene matches: 4. The CDR3 length is 13 residues. CDR3 coding DNA: TGTGCCACGACTAGCGGGGCCCACAATGAGCAGTTCTTC. Translated: CATTSGAHNEQFF.

The rearrangement joins TRBV12-3 or TRBV12-4 to TRBJ1-4; 8 bases line up with TRBD1. The CDR3 covers 13 residues. With V trimmed by 11 bases and J by 5 bases, 7 bases remained unmatched. CDR3 sequence (DNA): TGTGCCTCAAGACAGGGGTGGAATGAAAAACTGTTTTTT. As protein: CASRQGWNEKLFF.

The chain combines TRBV3-1 (or the pseudogene TRBV3-2) with TRBJ1-6; perhaps TRBD1 as D (6 bases). This CDR3 is 15 amino acids long. Germline-derived CDR1 and CDR2 are LGHDT and YNNKEL (reference sequence). The V gene lost 0 bases and the J gene lost 10 bases, with 13 bases spanning the gap. CDR3 protein: CASSQEGRGNSPLHF. The CDR3 DNA sequence: TGTGCCAGCAGCCAAGAAGGCAGGGGAAACTCACCCCTCCACTTT.

This clone is a singleton in its sample. The V and J genes are TRBV5-1 and TRBJ1-5, with 8 bases fitting TRBD1. CDR3 size: 14 residues. Per germline, CDR1 SGHRS and CDR2 YFSETQ. V lost 4 bases, J lost 2 bases, and 2 bases stayed unmatched. CDR3 sequence: CASSATGGNQPQHF. The CDR3 DNA follows: TGCGCCAGCAGCGCGACAGGGGGCAATCAGCCCCAGCATTTT.

CDR3 DNA: TGTGCCACCAGTGATGCGGCCGGGACAGGCGCTCAGCCCCAGCATTTT. It translates to CATSDAAGTGAQPQHF. The chain combines TRBV24-1 with TRBJ1-5; 8 bases line up with TRBD1. The CDR3 loop spans 16 amino acids. Germline CDR1 is KGHDR and CDR2 is SFDVKD. The V and J ends lost 3 bases and 6 bases, in that order; junction bases with no gene match: 9.

The V call is TRBV6-4, the J call TRBJ2-1, with TRBD2 identical over 13 bases. The CDR3 is 15 amino acids. The V and J ends lost 6 bases and 5 bases, in that order; junction bases with no gene match: 4. Germline V lookup: CDR1 MRHNA, CDR2 SNTAGT. The CDR3 nucleotides are TGTGCCAGCAGACTAGCGGGAGGGCGGGACAATGAGCAGTTCTTC. Translating it yields CASRLAGGRDNEQFF.

The chain has TRBV19 and TRBJ2-3, with D possibly matching TRBD1 (6 bases). This CDR3 contains 14 residues. V lost 8 bases to trimming and J lost 4 bases, with 16 bases between them. Germline loops: CDR1 LNHDA, CDR2 SQIVND (reference sequence). The CDR3 DNA reads TGTGCCAGTTATGGGGGCGGGTTAGCAGATACGCAGTATTTT. Protein sequence: CASYGGGLADTQYF.

The chain carries TRBV9 and TRBJ1-4; TRBD1 is a possible D gene (6 bases). This CDR3 has 16 residues. Germline CDR1 and CDR2: SGDLS and YYNGEE. Deletions cut 3 bases from V and 8 bases from J, with 20 bases between. CDR3 in DNA: TGTGCCAGCAGCGCCCGCCCCGGGACAACAGACGAAAAACTGTTTTTT. Translated, it gives CASSARPGTTDEKLFF.

J is TRBJ2-1 and V is TRBV4-1, with TRBD2 matching over 10 bases. This CDR3 region has 21 residues. Germline V gene lookup returns CDR1 MGHRA and CDR2 YSYEKL. Unmatched junction bases numbered 19, after V lost 0 bases and J lost 5 bases. CDR3 DNA sequence: TGCGCCAGCAGCCAAGATTTTTTGGGACTAGCGTCCTCTCCCGGGGACAATGAGCAGTTCTTC. As protein: CASSQDFLGLASSPGDNEQFF.